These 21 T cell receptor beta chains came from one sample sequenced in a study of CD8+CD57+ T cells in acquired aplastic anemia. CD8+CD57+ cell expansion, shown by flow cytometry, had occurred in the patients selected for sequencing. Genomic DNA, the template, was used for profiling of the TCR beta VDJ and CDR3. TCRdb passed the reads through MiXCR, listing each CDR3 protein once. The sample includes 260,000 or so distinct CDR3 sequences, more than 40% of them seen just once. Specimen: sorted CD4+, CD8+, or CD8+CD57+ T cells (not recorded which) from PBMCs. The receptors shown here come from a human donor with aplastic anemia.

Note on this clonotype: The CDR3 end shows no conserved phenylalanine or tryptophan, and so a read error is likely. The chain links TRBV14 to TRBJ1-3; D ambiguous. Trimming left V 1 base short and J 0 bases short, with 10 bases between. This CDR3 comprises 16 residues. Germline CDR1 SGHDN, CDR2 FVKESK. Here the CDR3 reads CASSQGRGNSGNTIYL. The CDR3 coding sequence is TGTGCCAGCAGCCAAGGACGCGGTAACTCTGGAAACACCATATATCTT.

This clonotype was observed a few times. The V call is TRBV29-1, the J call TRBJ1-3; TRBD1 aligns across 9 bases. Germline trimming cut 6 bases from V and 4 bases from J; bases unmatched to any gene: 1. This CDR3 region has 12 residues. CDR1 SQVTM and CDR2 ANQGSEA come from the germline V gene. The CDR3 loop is CSVGTGGNTIYF. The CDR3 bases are TGCAGCGTCGGGACAGGGGGAAACACCATATATTTT.

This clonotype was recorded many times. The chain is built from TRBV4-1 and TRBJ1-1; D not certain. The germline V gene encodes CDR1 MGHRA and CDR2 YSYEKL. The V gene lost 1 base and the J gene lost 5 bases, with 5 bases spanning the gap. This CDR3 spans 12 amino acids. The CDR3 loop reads CASSQAGTEAFF. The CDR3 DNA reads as TGCGCCAGCAGCCAAGCGGGGACTGAAGCTTTCTTT.

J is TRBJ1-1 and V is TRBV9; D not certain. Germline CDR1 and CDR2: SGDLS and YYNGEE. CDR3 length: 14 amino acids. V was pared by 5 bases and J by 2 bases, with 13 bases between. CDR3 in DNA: TGTGCCAGCAGTTACGAGGGAATAAACACTGAAGCTTTCTTT. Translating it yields CASSYEGINTEAFF.

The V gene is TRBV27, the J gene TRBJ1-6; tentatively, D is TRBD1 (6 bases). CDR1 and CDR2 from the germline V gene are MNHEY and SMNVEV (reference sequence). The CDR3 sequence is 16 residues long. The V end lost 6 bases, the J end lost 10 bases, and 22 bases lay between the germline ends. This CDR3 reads CASRPRLRGLYSPLHF. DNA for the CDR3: TGTGCCAGCAGGCCCAGACTCCGGGGGCTCTACTCACCCCTCCACTTT.

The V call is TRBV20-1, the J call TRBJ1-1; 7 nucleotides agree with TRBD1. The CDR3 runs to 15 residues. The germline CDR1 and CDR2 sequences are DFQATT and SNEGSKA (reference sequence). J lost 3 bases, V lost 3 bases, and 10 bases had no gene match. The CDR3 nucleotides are TGCAGTGCTAGTCCCGGGACAGAGATGGACACTGAAGCTTTCTTT. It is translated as CSASPGTEMDTEAFF.

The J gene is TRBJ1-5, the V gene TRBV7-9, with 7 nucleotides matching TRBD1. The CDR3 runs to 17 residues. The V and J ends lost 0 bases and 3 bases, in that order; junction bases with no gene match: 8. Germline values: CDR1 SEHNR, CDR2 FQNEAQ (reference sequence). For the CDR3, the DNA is TGTGCCAGCAGCTTAGCGACAGGGAGTGATAACAATCAGCCCCAGCATTTT. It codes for CASSLATGSDNNQPQHF.

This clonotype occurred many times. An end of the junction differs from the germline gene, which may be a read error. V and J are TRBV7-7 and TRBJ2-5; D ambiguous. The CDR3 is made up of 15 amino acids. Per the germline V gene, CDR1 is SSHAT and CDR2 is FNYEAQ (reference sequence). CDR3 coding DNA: TGTGCTAGCAGCGCCAGGTACGAGATTCAAGAGACCCAGTACTTC. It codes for CASSARYEIQETQYF. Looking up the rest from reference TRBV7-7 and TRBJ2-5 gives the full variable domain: GAGVSQSPRYKVTKRGQDVTLRCDPISSHATLYWYQQALGQGPEFLTYFNYEAQPDKSGLPSDRFSAERPEGSISTLTIQRTEQRDSAMYRCASSARYEIQETQYFGPGTRLLVL.

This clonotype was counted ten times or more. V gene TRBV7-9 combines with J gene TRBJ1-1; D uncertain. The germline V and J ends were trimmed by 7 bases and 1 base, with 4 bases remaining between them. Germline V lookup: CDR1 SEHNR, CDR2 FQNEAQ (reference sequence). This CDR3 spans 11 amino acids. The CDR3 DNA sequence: TGTGCCAGCAAAGGGAACACTGAAGCTTTCTTT. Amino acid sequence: CASKGNTEAFF.

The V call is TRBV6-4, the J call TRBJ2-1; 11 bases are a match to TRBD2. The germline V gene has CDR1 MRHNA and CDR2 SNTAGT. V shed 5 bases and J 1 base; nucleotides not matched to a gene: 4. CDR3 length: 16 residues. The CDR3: CASSNRLAGSYNEQFF. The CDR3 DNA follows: TGTGCCAGCAGTAACCGACTAGCGGGGTCCTACAATGAGCAGTTCTTC.

For the CDR3, the DNA is TGTGCCAGCAGCTTCGGGACTAGCGGGGGCACAGATACGCAGTATTTT. Protein product: CASSFGTSGGTDTQYF. The chain is built from TRBV7-2 and TRBJ2-3; 13 nucleotides match TRBD2. Losses at the gene ends were 3 bases for V and 1 base for J; bases not matched to a gene: 1. CDR3 length: 16 residues. Germline loops: CDR1 SGHTA, CDR2 FQGNSA. The entire variable domain, with the rest obtained from reference TRBV7-2 and TRBJ2-3, is as follows: GAGVSQSPSNKVTEKGKDVELRCDPISGHTALYWYRQSLGQGLEFLIYFQGNSAPDKSGLPSDRFSAERTGGSVSTLTIQRTQQEDSAVYLCASSFGTSGGTDTQYFGPGTRLTVL.

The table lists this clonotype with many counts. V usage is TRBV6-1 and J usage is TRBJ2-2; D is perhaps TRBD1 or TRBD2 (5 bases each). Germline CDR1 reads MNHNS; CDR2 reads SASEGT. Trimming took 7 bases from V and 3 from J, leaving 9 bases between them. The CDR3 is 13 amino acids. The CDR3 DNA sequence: TGTGCCAGCATAATGGGGGACACCGGGGAGCTGTTTTTT. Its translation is CASIMGDTGELFF.

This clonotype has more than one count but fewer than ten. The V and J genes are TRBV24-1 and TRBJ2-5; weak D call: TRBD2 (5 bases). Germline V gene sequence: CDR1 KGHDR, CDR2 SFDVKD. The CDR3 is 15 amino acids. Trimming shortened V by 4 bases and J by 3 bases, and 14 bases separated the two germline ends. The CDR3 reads CATSEEVGAKETQYF. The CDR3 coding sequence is TGTGCCACCAGTGAAGAGGTGGGAGCGAAAGAGACCCAGTACTTC.

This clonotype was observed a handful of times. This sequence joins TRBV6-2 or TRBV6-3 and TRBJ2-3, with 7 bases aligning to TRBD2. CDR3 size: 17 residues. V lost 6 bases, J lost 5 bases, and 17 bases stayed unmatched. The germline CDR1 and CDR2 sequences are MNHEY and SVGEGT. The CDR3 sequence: CASSWETLASKRDTQYF. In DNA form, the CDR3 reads TGTGCCAGCAGCTGGGAGACACTAGCGTCCAAACGAGATACGCAGTATTTT.

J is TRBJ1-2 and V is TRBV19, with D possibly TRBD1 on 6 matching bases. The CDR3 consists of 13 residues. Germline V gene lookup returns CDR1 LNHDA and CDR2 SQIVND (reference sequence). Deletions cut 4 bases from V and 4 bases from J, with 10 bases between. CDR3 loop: CASSNEGGYGYTF. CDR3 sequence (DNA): TGTGCCAGTAGTAACGAGGGGGGCTATGGCTACACCTTC.

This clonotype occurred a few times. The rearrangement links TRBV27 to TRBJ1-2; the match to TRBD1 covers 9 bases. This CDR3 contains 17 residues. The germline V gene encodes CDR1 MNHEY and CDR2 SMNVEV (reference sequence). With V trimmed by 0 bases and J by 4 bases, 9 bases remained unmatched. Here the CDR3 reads CASSLSLGQGVIYGYTF. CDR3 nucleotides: TGTGCCAGCAGTTTATCACTGGGACAGGGAGTTATCTATGGCTACACCTTC.

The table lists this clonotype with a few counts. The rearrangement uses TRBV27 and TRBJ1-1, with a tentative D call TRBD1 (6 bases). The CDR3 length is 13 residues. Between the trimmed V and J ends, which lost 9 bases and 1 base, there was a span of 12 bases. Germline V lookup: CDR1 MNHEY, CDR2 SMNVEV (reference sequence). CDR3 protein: CASRQAQNTEAFF. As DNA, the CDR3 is TGTGCCAGTCGACAGGCGCAGAACACTGAAGCTTTCTTT.

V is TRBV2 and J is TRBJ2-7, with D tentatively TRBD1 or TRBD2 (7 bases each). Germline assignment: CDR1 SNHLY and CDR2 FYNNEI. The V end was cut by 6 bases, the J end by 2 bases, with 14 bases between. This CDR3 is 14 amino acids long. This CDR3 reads CASRPQGTTYEQYF. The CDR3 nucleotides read TGTGCCAGCAGACCACAGGGGACTACCTACGAGCAGTACTTC.

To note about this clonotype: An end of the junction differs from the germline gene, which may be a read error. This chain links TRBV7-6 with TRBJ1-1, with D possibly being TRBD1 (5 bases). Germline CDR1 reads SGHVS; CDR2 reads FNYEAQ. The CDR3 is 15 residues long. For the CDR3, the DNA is TGTGCCAGCAGCATACGGGACGGCCCGAACACTGAAGCCTCCTTT. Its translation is CASSIRDGPNTEASF.

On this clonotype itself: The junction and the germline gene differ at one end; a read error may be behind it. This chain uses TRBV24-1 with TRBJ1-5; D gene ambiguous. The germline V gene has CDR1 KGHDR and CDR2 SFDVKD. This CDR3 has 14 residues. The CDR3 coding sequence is TGTGCCAGCAGTTTAGGGTCTGGCAGTCAGCCCCAGCATTTT. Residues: CASSLGSGSQPQHF.

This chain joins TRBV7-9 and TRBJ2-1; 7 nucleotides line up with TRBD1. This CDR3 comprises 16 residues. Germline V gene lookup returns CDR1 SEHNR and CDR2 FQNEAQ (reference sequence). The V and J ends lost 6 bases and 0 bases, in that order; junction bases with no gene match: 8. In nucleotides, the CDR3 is TGTGCCAGCAGGACAGGGTTCCCATCCTCCTACAATGAGCAGTTCTTC. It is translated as CASRTGFPSSYNEQFF.